This TCR beta chain was sequenced during a study of human T cells and chemical hapten exposure (dated by TCRdb to about 2021). Turning to the overall study: For sensitization, 2% DPC in acetone was applied to a roughly 2 cm by roughly 2 cm area of upper inner arm skin. Patch tests used Finn chambers with 0.01% DPC on the upper back, scored after 6 days by International Contact Dermatitis Research Group standards. Throughout the study period of roughly 24 weeks, patients also received therapeutic DPC doses to the scalp every week. About 29 alopecia patients gave blood for TCR sequencing at one to four time points (pre-sensitization, 2, 6 and 24 weeks). Patient blood was sampled pre-sensitization (week 0) and at 2, 6 and about 24 weeks after DPC sensitization. The patient cohort, mostly female, included alopecia areata with under or over 50% scalp involvement, alopecia totalis and alopecia universalis. Libraries were pooled for sequencing, and per-sample TCR yields varied mainly because of small differences in library volumes within the pool. In alopecia patients, the study followed how the peripheral blood TCR repertoire changed in vivo over primary and secondary sensitization to diphenylcyclopropenone (DPC), a hapten. Beyond this particular receptor, the publication reports: Compared with pre-sensitization or healthy control sets, expanded TCRs formed significantly more large CDR3 similarity clusters, which is consistent with antigen-driven responses. After repeated subsampling, changes were observed in the strength of the expansion versus patch-test correlation and in the threshold at which the correlation became significant. Patch test score correlated positively with the number of PT1 expanded TCRs, reaching significance at thresholds 8, 16 and 32 but not at 4. The number of TCRs above 1 in 1000 frequency did not change with DPC sensitization; there was no evidence of global repertoire structure alterations. Because every patient had alopecia, a presumed autoimmune disease, the patients' immune response might differ from that of healthy individuals.

CDR1 SEHNR and CDR2 FQNEAQ are derived from the germline V gene (reference sequence). Unmatched junction bases come to 6, with V trimmed by 2 bases and J by 5 bases. Including the terminal cysteine and phenylalanine, the CDR3 comprises 14 residues. Only the CDR3 DNA stays, 42 bases, in frame from base 1. The time point label, read with the paper, signifies: patch test 1, 2 weeks after DPC sensitization. The treatment or condition label for this specimen denotes: therapeutic diphenylcyclopropenone sensitization with weekly scalp DPC. At every patch-test visit, the blood draw took place before the patch test was put on. To be eligible, patients had to be aged 18 to 70, diagnosed with alopecia and judged suitable for DPC therapy, while pregnant patients were excluded. Total RNA was isolated from unfractionated whole blood collected in Tempus Blood RNA tubes. The library was produced with RACE. TCRdb names NextSeq 500 as the instrument used. During library preparation, unique molecular identifiers were attached to individual cDNA molecules so that TCRs could be counted in a quantitative, reproducible way. From each blood RNA sample, both TCR alpha and TCR beta chains were sequenced. As for the original processing: Samples had a median of roughly 99,000 TCRs, with a range from 23,224 to 690,600. V, J and CDR3 annotation of the TCR reads was performed with the Decombinator software suite. Every sample was subsampled to the same number of TCRs (28,000) for the PS versus PT1 abundance plots. Expanded TCRs were defined as absent before sensitization and observed at least eight times at the 2-week time point. TCRdb handled the public reads itself, with Q25 trimming in fastp and clone calling in MiXCR, and kept productive beta chains. Rows with a matching CDR3 protein are joined into one entry that keeps the most common DNA and genes. TCRdb, rather than the study authors, made the V and J calls. The sample table holds roughly 200,000 distinct CDR3 sequences, of which about a fifth were seen once. The ten largest clones capture approximately 6.7% of the sample.

This clonotype has more than one count but fewer than ten. What this receptor recognizes is not known. No per-base quality is available; no much larger clone lies one base away. The rearranged segments are TRBV7-9 and TRBJ2-7; the junction holds 7 bases that match TRBD2. The sequencing used whole blood, collected in connection with sensitization to the hapten diphenylcyclopropenone (DPC). The receptor's source is a woman aged 50 to 60 with alopecia areata. Some clones in this sample may be carry-over from other donors' samples. The CDR3 region: CASSLTRDYDEQYF. The nucleotide sequence is given as TGTGCCAGCAGCTTAACCCGGGACTACGACGAGCAGTACTTC.